This T cell receptor beta chain was sequenced in a study of cytomegalovirus exposure and HLA in healthy donors. The PCR had 60 Vbeta and 13 Jbeta primers. Generated by immunoSEQ multiplex PCR, the TCRdb table keeps only in-frame clones and is missing some. Among approximately 180,000 clones listed, 77% were seen once. Study results and caveats: Later examination showed HLA-associated TCR beta chains had greater clonal expansion than equally common others. An assumption of roughly uniform sequencing depth across donors underlay the presence/absence analyses.

With regard to this clone: The antigen is not known.

J lost 6 bases, V lost 9 bases, and 9 bases had no gene match. This CDR3 comprises 13 residues. The V gene's germline CDR1 is ENHRY and CDR2 SYGVKD. The V gene is TRBV10-3, the J gene TRBJ2-7; 9 bases match TRBD1. The material sequenced was PBMCs. The clonotype originates from a young woman in good health and CMV-seropositive. CDR3 loop: CAITSRDRAEQYF. CDR3 sequence (DNA): TGTGCCATTACGTCCCGGGACAGGGCCGAGCAGTACTTC.